Below, 14 T cell receptor beta chains from the same sample are listed, as sequenced in a study of blood T cell repertoires in COVID-19. Method: immunoSEQ multiplex PCR; TCRdb's copy keeps in-frame clones and lacks some. Of more than 95,000 clones in the sample, over 80% were seen once. Material: peripheral blood. These TCRs come from a man between 45 and 60 years old with acute or convalescent COVID-19.

The chain has TRBV5-1 and TRBJ2-2; 16 bases are shared with TRBD2. There are 17 residues in the CDR3. V trimming: 4 bases; J trimming: 7 bases; junction bases outside the gene matches: 7. Germline CDR1 reads SGHRS; CDR2 reads YFSETQ. In DNA, the CDR3 is TGCGCCAGCAGCGGGGGACTAGCGGGAGGGCCAATCGGGGAGCTGTTTTTT. The encoded protein is CASSGGLAGGPIGELFF.

This clone was detected only once. The chain recombines TRBV5-1 with TRBJ1-3; 8 bases fit TRBD1. The V and J ends lost 4 bases and 1 base, in that order; junction bases with no gene match: 10. The CDR3 extends over 17 amino acids. CDR1 SGHRS and CDR2 YFSETQ come from the germline V gene. For the CDR3, the DNA is TGCGCCAGCAGCAAACCACCAGGGGGCGCTTCTGGAAACACCATATATTTT. The encoded protein is CASSKPPGGASGNTIYF.

The rearrangement uses TRBV18 and TRBJ1-1; no clear D. V lost 8 bases, J lost 1 base, and 11 bases lay in between. CDR3 length: 13 amino acids. From germline, CDR1 is KGHSH and CDR2 LQKENI. The CDR3 region is CASRYEENTEAFF. CDR3 sequence (DNA): TGTGCCAGCCGCTATGAGGAGAACACTGAAGCTTTCTTT.

This clone has more than one count but fewer than ten. V and J are TRBV2 and TRBJ2-7; 12 bases line up with TRBD2. V was pared by 8 bases and J by 9 bases, with 17 bases of the junction left unmatched. This CDR3 has 16 residues. Germline V CDR1 and CDR2: SNHLY, FYNNEI. As DNA, the CDR3 is TGTGCCAGCTCTGTAGTGGCACTAGCGGGAGGATCGGGGCAGTACTTC. This encodes CASSVVALAGGSGQYF. Based on the CDR3 plus reference TRBV2 and TRBJ2-7, the full variable domain is EPEVTQTPSHQVTQMGQEVILRCVPISNHLYFYWYRQILGQKVEFLVSFYNNEISEKSEIFDDQFSVERPDGSNFTLKIRSTKLEDSAMYFCASSVVALAGGSGQYFGPGTRLTVT.

The V call is TRBV3-1 (or the pseudogene TRBV3-2), the J call TRBJ2-5, with TRBD1 matching over 11 bases. The CDR3 sequence is 14 residues long. The V segment lost 6 bases and the J segment 2 bases; nucleotides outside the gene matches: 2. CDR1 and CDR2 (germline): LGHDT, YNNKEL (reference sequence). The CDR3 bases are TGTGCCAGCAGGGGGACAGGGGGTCAAGAGACCCAGTACTTC. Translating gives CASRGTGGQETQYF.

This chain connects TRBV5-4 to TRBJ2-5; TRBD1 matches at 7 bases. The J segment lost 2 bases and the V segment lost 4 bases, leaving 5 bases of the junction unmatched. Germline CDR1 is SGHNT and CDR2 is YYREEE (reference sequence). This CDR3 has 14 residues. CDR3 DNA: TGTGCCAGCAGCATAGGGACAGAACAAGAGACCCAGTACTTC. It yields the protein CASSIGTEQETQYF.

This clone was seen a handful of times. The same CDR3 arises from other DNA sequences in this sample as well. V and J are TRBV27 and TRBJ2-7; unclear D gene. The CDR3 is made up of 13 amino acids. Germline V gene lookup returns CDR1 MNHEY and CDR2 SMNVEV (reference sequence). Trimming shortened V by 2 bases and J by 1 base, and 6 bases separated the two germline ends. The CDR3 DNA reads TGTGCCAGCAGTTTAGCTCAGTCCTACGAGCAGTACTTC. Translating it yields CASSLAQSYEQYF.

The chain has TRBV28 and TRBJ2-3; D not resolved. The CDR3 runs to 13 residues. The germline V gene has CDR1 MDHEN and CDR2 SYDVKM. V was cut by 5 bases and J by 0 bases, with 6 bases left in between. The DNA of the CDR3 is TGTGCCAGCAGTAGCACTAGCACAGATACGCAGTATTTT. Protein: CASSSTSTDTQYF.

This clone occurred once. The chain uses TRBV18 and TRBJ1-4; the D is unclear. CDR1 and CDR2 from the germline V gene are KGHSH and LQKENI. CDR3 length: 15 residues. The ends were cut back, 2 bases at V and 5 bases at J, with 12 bases in the middle. For the CDR3, the DNA is TGTGCCAGCTCACCAAACGGCCTGCGGAATGAAAAACTGTTTTTT. It translates to CASSPNGLRNEKLFF.

The gene calls are TRBV3-1 (or the pseudogene TRBV3-2) and TRBJ2-1; TRBD2 matches 7 bases. Per germline, CDR1 LGHDT and CDR2 YNNKEL (reference sequence). The CDR3 sequence is 16 residues long. V shed 8 bases, J shed 13 bases, and the junction held 23 bases outside the gene matches. As DNA, the CDR3 is TGTGCCAGCTCCCCCTCCGGGCTAGCGGTAACAATGAGCCAGTTCTTC. Encoded protein: CASSPSGLAVTMSQFF.

The DNA for the CDR3 is TGTGCCAGCAGTAGGAGCGGGAGTGGTACCGGGGAGCTGTTTTTT. The encoded protein is CASSRSGSGTGELFF. The chain employs TRBV2 and TRBJ2-2; 8 nucleotides line up with TRBD2. V lost 5 bases and J lost 5; bases outside the gene matches: 7. Germline CDR1 SNHLY, CDR2 FYNNEI. The CDR3 is 15 residues long.

The gene calls are TRBV4-1 and TRBJ2-7; 7 nucleotides agree with TRBD1. The CDR3 runs to 18 residues. Germline V gives CDR1 MGHRA, CDR2 YSYEKL. The V segment lost 1 base and the J segment 3 bases; nucleotides outside the gene matches: 15. CDR3 protein: CASSQVLPRTGLLYEQYF. The CDR3 DNA is TGCGCCAGCAGCCAAGTGCTTCCCCGGACAGGACTTCTCTACGAGCAGTACTTC.

This clone has just one count. The chain has TRBV9 and TRBJ2-1; weak D call: TRBD2 (6 bases). The CDR3 contains 14 residues. Deletions cut 4 bases from V and 10 bases from J, with 18 bases between. In germline, CDR1 is SGDLS, CDR2 YYNGEE. CDR3 coding DNA: TGTGCCAGCAGCCCTACGGGACTTCGAAAGGAGCAGTTCTTC. It encodes CASSPTGLRKEQFF.

This chain joins TRBV6-6 and TRBJ2-7, with a tentative D call TRBD2 (6 bases). Trimming stripped 8 bases from V and 5 bases from J, with 13 bases between. The CDR3 has 12 amino acids. Per the germline V gene, CDR1 is MNHNY and CDR2 is SVGAGI (reference sequence). The DNA of the CDR3 is TGTGCCAGCTCACGGGAGTATAACGAGCAGTACTTC. It specifies CASSREYNEQYF.